This TCR beta chain was documented in a study of T cells of healthy individuals. MiXCR was run by TCRdb on the 5' RACE reads, yielding one entry per CDR3 protein. This sample has around 63,000 distinct CDR3 sequences; around 15% occur once, and the top ten carry around 4.5%. This CDR3 is built from 15 residues. Trimming shortened V by 5 bases and J by 7 bases, and 20 bases separated the two germline ends. This clonotype was obtained from a human donor in good health. V usage is TRBV12-3 or TRBV12-4 and J usage is TRBJ1-2, with D unclear. CDR3 region: CASSPDPSKPGGYTF. The CDR3 nucleotides read TGTGCCAGCAGTCCTGACCCCTCCAAGCCTGGTGGCTACACCTTC.